This entry lists 23 T cell receptor beta chains sequenced from one sample in a study of blood T cell repertoires in COVID-19. The assay was immunoSEQ multiplex PCR, and TCRdb's table has in-frame clones only and misses some. This sample has 100,000 to 120,000 clones, with 88% found just once. The sample comprised peripheral blood. These TCRs come from a human donor in a cohort sampled during active COVID-19.

V gene TRBV6-7 combines with J gene TRBJ2-3; D might be TRBD2 (5 bases). TRBV6-7 is labeled an ORF, and its function is uncertain. The CDR3 is 17 amino acids. V was trimmed by 0 bases and J by 2 bases, leaving 15 bases between them. In DNA form, the CDR3 reads TGTGCCAGCAGTTACTCGAACCAGCCGGGGTACACAGATACGCAGTATTTT. Amino acid sequence: CASSYSNQPGYTDTQYF.

V is TRBV6-5 and J is TRBJ2-1; 14 bases align to TRBD2. J gave up 8 bases and V 5 bases, and 5 bases lay outside the gene matches. This CDR3 has 15 residues. Germline CDR1 is MNHEY and CDR2 is SVGAGI. As DNA, the CDR3 is TGTGCCAGCAGTCCCCGACTAGCGGGGGGGCATGAGCAGTTCTTC. It is translated as CASSPRLAGGHEQFF.

This clone was seen once. As DNA, the CDR3 is TGTGCCAGCAGTCGGGGTGGGGTCGCCGGGGAGCTGTTTTTT. Translation: CASSRGGVAGELFF. This chain connects TRBV7-9 to TRBJ2-2, with TRBD2 as a possible D gene (5 bases). CDR3 length: 14 residues. Germline-derived CDR1 and CDR2 are SEHNR and FQNEAQ (reference sequence). Trimming stripped 6 bases from V and 6 bases from J, with 14 bases between.

This sequence joins TRBV4-1 and TRBJ2-3; 7 bases fit TRBD1. The junction had 9 bases not matched to a gene; V was cut back by 2 bases and J by 4 bases. This CDR3 has 16 amino acids. CDR1 MGHRA and CDR2 YSYEKL come from the germline V gene. The CDR3 is CASSQKEGADPDTQYF. The DNA for the CDR3 is TGCGCCAGCAGCCAAAAAGAGGGGGCGGACCCAGATACGCAGTATTTT.

This chain uses TRBV5-1 with TRBJ2-1, with TRBD2 matching over 12 bases. This CDR3 spans 17 amino acids. V was pared by 7 bases and J by 10 bases, with 18 bases of the junction left unmatched. Germline values: CDR1 SGHRS, CDR2 YFSETQ. The CDR3 protein is CASGLGGGLAGTGEQFF. For the CDR3, the DNA is TGCGCCAGCGGGTTGGGCGGAGGACTAGCGGGAACGGGCGAGCAGTTCTTC.

J is TRBJ1-5 and V is TRBV6-5, with D tentatively TRBD1 (5 bases). The germline CDR1 and CDR2 sequences are MNHEY and SVGAGI. CDR3 length: 14 amino acids. V dropped 10 bases and J dropped 1 base, with 14 bases sitting between them. The CDR3 nucleotides read TGTGCCACTATTGAGGCAGGGAGCAATCAGCCCCAGCATTTT. This translates into CATIEAGSNQPQHF.

CDR3 sequence (DNA): TGTGCCAGCAGTTACGGCAGGGGGCAAGATACGCAGTATTTT. It translates to CASSYGRGQDTQYF. The chain carries TRBV6-5 and TRBJ2-3; 8 bases agree with TRBD1. The CDR3 length is 14 residues. The junction had 3 bases not matched to a gene; V was cut back by 2 bases and J by 5 bases. The germline V gene encodes CDR1 MNHEY and CDR2 SVGAGI.

The chain recombines TRBV5-8 with TRBJ1-2; the D gene is possibly TRBD1 (6 bases). The CDR3 runs 16 residues. Germline V gives CDR1 SGHTS, CDR2 YDEGEE. V gave up 5 bases and J gave up 2 bases, with 19 bases separating them. CDR3 DNA: TGTGCCAGCAGTCGGGAACTCTTGGACAGCAACTATGGCTACACCTTC. Its translation is CASSRELLDSNYGYTF. Combining the CDR3 with reference TRBV5-8 and TRBJ1-2 gives the whole variable domain EAGVTQSPTHLIKTRGQQATLRCSPISGHTSVYWYQQALGLGLQFLLWYDEGEERNRGNFPPRFSGRQFPNYSSELNVNALELEDSALYLCASSRELLDSNYGYTFGSGTRLTVV.

The chain recombines TRBV6-2 or TRBV6-3 with TRBJ1-1, with 10 nucleotides matching TRBD1. With V trimmed by 4 bases and J by 5 bases, 7 bases remained unmatched. Looked up from germline, CDR1 is MNHEY and CDR2 is SVGEGT. The CDR3 extends over 15 amino acids. DNA of the CDR3: TGTGCCAGCAGTTCTCAGGGACAGGGGTATACTGAAGCTTTCTTT. Residues: CASSSQGQGYTEAFF.

This chain uses TRBV2 with TRBJ1-4, with 9 bases fitting TRBD1. Germline lookup yields CDR1 SNHLY and CDR2 FYNNEI. CDR3 length: 16 amino acids. Trimming took 1 base from V and 11 from J; bases not matched to a gene: 11. The chain's CDR3 is CASSEGWGTGGGKLFF. CDR3 in DNA: TGTGCCAGCAGTGAAGGATGGGGAACAGGGGGCGGTAAACTGTTTTTT.

The rearrangement links TRBV3-1 (or the pseudogene TRBV3-2) to TRBJ2-1; D is ambiguous. The CDR3 loop spans 15 amino acids. V dropped 0 bases and J dropped 9 bases, with 15 bases sitting between them. Germline V CDR1 and CDR2: LGHDT, YNNKEL (reference sequence). This CDR3 reads CASSQDQRLWSEQFF. The CDR3 DNA follows: TGTGCCAGCAGCCAAGACCAGCGCCTATGGAGTGAGCAGTTCTTC.

V and J are TRBV4-1 and TRBJ1-4; the D gene is possibly TRBD1 (5 bases). Germline-derived CDR1 and CDR2 are MGHRA and YSYEKL. The CDR3 is 17 residues long. Between the trimmed V and J ends, which lost 2 bases and 0 bases, there was a span of 13 bases. CDR3 in amino acids: CASSQRPGGATNEKLFF. The CDR3 region has the DNA TGCGCCAGCAGCCAAAGGCCCGGGGGGGCAACTAATGAAAAACTGTTTTTT.

The chain carries TRBV10-2 and TRBJ2-2, with TRBD1 matching 10 bases. Germline CDR1 reads WSHSY; CDR2 reads SAAADI. Trimming took 6 bases from V and 5 from J; bases not matched to a gene: 9. This CDR3 region has 16 residues. CDR3 sequence: CASSEGTGALTGELFF. The CDR3 DNA sequence: TGCGCCAGCAGCGAGGGGACAGGGGCCCTTACCGGGGAGCTGTTTTTT.

V usage is TRBV6-5 and J usage is TRBJ2-3, with 12 bases identical to TRBD2. Trimming removed 6 bases from V and 2 bases from J; junction bases left unmatched: 3. Looked up from germline, CDR1 is MNHEY and CDR2 is SVGAGI. The CDR3 has 15 amino acids. For the CDR3, the DNA is TGTGCCAGCAGAGGACTAGCGGGGAACACAGATACGCAGTATTTT. Translated: CASRGLAGNTDTQYF.

The V gene is TRBV3-1 (or the pseudogene TRBV3-2), the J gene TRBJ2-5, with a tentative D call TRBD1 (5 bases). V was shortened by 0 bases and J by 2 bases, with 7 bases between the two germline ends. The CDR3 covers 14 residues. Germline V gene data show CDR1 as LGHDT and CDR2 as YNNKEL (reference sequence). The DNA for the CDR3 is TGTGCCAGCAGCCAAGACAGGGATCAAGAGACCCAGTACTTC. This sequence encodes CASSQDRDQETQYF.

V gene TRBV29-1 combines with J gene TRBJ1-1, with D unresolved. Germline V CDR1 and CDR2: SQVTM, ANQGSEA. The V end was cut by 4 bases, the J end by 0 bases, with 12 bases between. The length of the CDR3 is 14 residues. CDR3 in DNA: TGCAGCGTTGGAGGGCAGATCATGAACACTGAAGCTTTCTTT. The encoded protein is CSVGGQIMNTEAFF. The full variable domain, in which reference TRBV29-1 and TRBJ1-1 provide the parts outside the CDR3, is SAVISQKPSRDICQRGTSLTIQCQVDSQVTMMFWYRQQPGQSLTLIATANQGSEATYESGFVIDKFPISRPNLTFSTLTVSNMSPEDSSIYLCSVGGQIMNTEAFFGQGTRLTVV.

CDR3 protein: CASSWTHMGSEAFF. For the CDR3, the DNA is TGTGCCAGCAGCTGGACTCACATGGGGTCTGAAGCTTTCTTT. The chain carries TRBV5-4 and TRBJ1-1; D is unclear. Trimming took off 3 bases at V and 6 bases at J, with 15 bases between the two ends. The CDR3 is 14 residues long. Germline loops: CDR1 SGHNT, CDR2 YYREEE (reference sequence).

This chain joins TRBV5-4 and TRBJ2-7, with a tentative D call TRBD2 (6 bases). In germline, CDR1 is SGHNT, CDR2 YYREEE (reference sequence). V was clipped by 4 bases and J by 0 bases, with 14 bases between them. The CDR3 has 15 amino acids. The CDR3: CASSVSGDYSYEQYF. CDR3 DNA: TGTGCCAGCAGCGTTAGCGGAGATTACTCCTACGAGCAGTACTTC. Using reference TRBV5-4 and TRBJ2-7 for the parts outside the CDR3, the full variable domain is ETGVTQSPTHLIKTRGQQVTLRCSSQSGHNTVSWYQQALGQGPQFIFQYYREEENGRGNFPPRFSGLQFPNYSSELNVNALELDDSALYLCASSVSGDYSYEQYFGPGTRLTVT.

The gene calls are TRBV2 and TRBJ2-3; D gene unclear. The V end lost 2 bases, the J end lost 4 bases, and 7 bases lay between the germline ends. The germline V gene has CDR1 SNHLY and CDR2 FYNNEI. The CDR3 is 13 residues long. The CDR3 bases are TGTGCCAGCAGTGAACTTACAGCAGATACGCAGTATTTT. Protein product: CASSELTADTQYF.

The chain is built from TRBV5-1 and TRBJ1-4; D is unclear. V was clipped by 4 bases and J by 0 bases, with 13 bases between them. Germline CDR1 and CDR2: SGHRS and YFSETQ. The CDR3 totals 16 residues. The DNA for the CDR3 is TGCGCCAGCAGCCCGGGTGGAGTCGCAACTAATGAAAAACTGTTTTTT. This codes for CASSPGGVATNEKLFF.

This chain connects TRBV6-5 to TRBJ2-7; 8 bases fit TRBD1. J gave up 2 bases and V 5 bases, and 8 bases lay outside the gene matches. CDR1 MNHEY and CDR2 SVGAGI come from the germline V gene. The CDR3 has 15 residues. DNA for the CDR3: TGTGCCAGCAGTCCCGACAGGGGCGCTGCCTACGAGCAGTACTTC. Translated, it gives CASSPDRGAAYEQYF.

The chain employs TRBV3-1 (or the pseudogene TRBV3-2) and TRBJ2-7; possibly TRBD2 for D (6 bases). Per germline, CDR1 LGHDT and CDR2 YNNKEL (reference sequence). This CDR3 is built from 13 residues. V was trimmed by 1 base and J by 6 bases, leaving 10 bases between them. CDR3 DNA sequence: TGTGCCAGCAGCCAAGCGGAGGGTGGCGAGCAGTACTTC. Its translation is CASSQAEGGEQYF.

The V call is TRBV6-1, the J call TRBJ2-7; no definite D call. Germline CDR1 MNHNS, CDR2 SASEGT. The CDR3 totals 12 residues. The V end lost 2 bases, the J end lost 12 bases, and 14 bases lay between the germline ends. CDR3 sequence reads: CASSELVIYWYF. The CDR3 nucleotides are TGTGCCAGCAGTGAACTGGTTATCTACTGGTACTTC.